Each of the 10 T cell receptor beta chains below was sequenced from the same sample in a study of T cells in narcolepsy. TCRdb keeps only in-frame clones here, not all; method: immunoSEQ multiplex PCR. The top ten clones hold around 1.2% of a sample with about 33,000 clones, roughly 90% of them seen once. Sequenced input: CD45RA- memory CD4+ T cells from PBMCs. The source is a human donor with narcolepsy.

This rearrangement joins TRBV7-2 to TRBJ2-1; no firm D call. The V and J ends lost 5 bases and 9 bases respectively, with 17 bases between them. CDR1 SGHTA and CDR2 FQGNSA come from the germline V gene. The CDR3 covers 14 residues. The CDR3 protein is CASSQGPGNGEQFF. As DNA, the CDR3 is TGTGCCAGCAGCCAAGGCCCAGGCAACGGTGAGCAGTTCTTC.

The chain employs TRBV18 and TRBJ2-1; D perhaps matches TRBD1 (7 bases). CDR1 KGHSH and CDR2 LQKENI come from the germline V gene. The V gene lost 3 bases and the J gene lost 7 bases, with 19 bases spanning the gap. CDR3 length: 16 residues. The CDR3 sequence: CASSPWIQGEANEQFF. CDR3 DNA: TGTGCCAGCTCACCCTGGATCCAGGGGGAGGCTAATGAGCAGTTCTTC.

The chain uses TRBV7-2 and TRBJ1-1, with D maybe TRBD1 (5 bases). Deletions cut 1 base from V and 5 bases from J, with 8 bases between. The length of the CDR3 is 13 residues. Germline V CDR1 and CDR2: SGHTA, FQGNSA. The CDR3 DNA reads TGTGCCAGCAGCTTAGGGGGGGGGACTGAAGCTTTCTTT. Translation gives CASSLGGGTEAFF.

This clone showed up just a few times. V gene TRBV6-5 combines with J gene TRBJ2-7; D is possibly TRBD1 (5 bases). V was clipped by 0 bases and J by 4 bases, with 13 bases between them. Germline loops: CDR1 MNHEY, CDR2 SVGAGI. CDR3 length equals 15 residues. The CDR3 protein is CASSYSSLGAYEQYF. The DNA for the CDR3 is TGTGCCAGCAGTTACTCCTCTCTAGGGGCTTACGAGCAGTACTTC.

Here the CDR3 DNA reads TGTGCCAGCAGACAGGACAGGGCGGGGTCACCCCTCCACTTT. Protein sequence: CASRQDRAGSPLHF. The chain employs TRBV28 and TRBJ1-6, with 8 bases lining up with TRBD1. After removal of 6 bases from V and 10 bases from J, the junction contained 8 bases not matched to a gene. CDR3 length: 14 residues. Germline V gives CDR1 MDHEN, CDR2 SYDVKM.

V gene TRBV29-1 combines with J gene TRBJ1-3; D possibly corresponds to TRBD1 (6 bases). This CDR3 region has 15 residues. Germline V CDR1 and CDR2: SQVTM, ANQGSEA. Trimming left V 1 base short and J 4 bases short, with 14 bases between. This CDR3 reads CSVEGEGGSGNTIYF. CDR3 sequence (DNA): TGCAGCGTTGAAGGGGAGGGGGGCTCCGGAAACACCATATATTTT.

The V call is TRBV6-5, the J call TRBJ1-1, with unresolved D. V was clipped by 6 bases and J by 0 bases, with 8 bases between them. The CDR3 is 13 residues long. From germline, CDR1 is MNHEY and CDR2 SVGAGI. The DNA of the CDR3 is TGTGCCAGCAGGTCTCGGATGAACACTGAAGCTTTCTTT. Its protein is CASRSRMNTEAFF.

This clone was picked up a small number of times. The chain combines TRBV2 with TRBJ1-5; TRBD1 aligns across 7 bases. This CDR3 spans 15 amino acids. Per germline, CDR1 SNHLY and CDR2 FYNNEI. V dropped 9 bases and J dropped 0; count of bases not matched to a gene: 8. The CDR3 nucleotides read TGTGCCAGAGGAGGGACAGCTGATAGCAATCAGCCCCAGCATTTT. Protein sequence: CARGGTADSNQPQHF.

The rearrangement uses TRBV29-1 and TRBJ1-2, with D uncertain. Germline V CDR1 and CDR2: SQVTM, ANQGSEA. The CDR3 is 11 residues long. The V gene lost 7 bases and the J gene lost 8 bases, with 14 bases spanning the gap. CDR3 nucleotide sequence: TGCAGCGGAGGCCTCGGGAACGGCTACACCTTC. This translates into CSGGLGNGYTF.

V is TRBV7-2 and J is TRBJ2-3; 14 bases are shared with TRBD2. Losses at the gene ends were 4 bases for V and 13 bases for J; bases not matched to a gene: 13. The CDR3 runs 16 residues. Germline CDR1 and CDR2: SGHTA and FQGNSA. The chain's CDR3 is CASSSRPGLAGEYEYF. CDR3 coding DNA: TGTGCCAGCAGCTCCCGCCCGGGACTAGCGGGGGAGTACGAGTATTTT.